This TCR beta chain was observed in a study of siplizumab effects on memory and regulatory T cells (dated by TCRdb to between 2017 and 2020). Some background on the complete study: The study examined how the anti-CD2 antibody siplizumab affects alloreactive T-cell subsets in allogeneic mixed lymphocyte reactions built from human PBMCs.

This clone was recorded only once. Its antigen is not yet known. The sample holds no much larger clone one base away, and base qualities are not on file. Summary of the overall study and its limitations: Whether proliferating Tregs from siplizumab cultures were suppressive was not functionally confirmed. Greater diversity appeared to be present in unstimulated naive T cells than in memory T cells, and a substantial contribution to the alloresponse seemed to be made by naive cells. The cumulative frequency of alloreactive sequences that could be traced back to unstimulated CD4+ memory T cells was significantly reduced by siplizumab. A naive or memory phenotype could not be assigned to roughly 75-97% of proliferating CD4+ or CD8+ clones. Because sequences at frequencies below about 10^-5 were poorly captured, only a minor fraction of alloreactive clones could be mapped back to unstimulated subsets. In reactions with siplizumab, an average of roughly 70% of mappable alloreactive CD4+ clones were Treg-derived, compared with 25% to 30% in control reactions.

Sorted unstimulated T cells, along with proliferating T cells recovered from mixed lymphocyte reactions, underwent TCRbeta CDR3 sequencing. Fresh whole blood from over 8 HLA-typed healthy donors was used to isolate PBMCs. To map where alloreactive clones came from, CD4+ non-regulatory T cells in the unstimulated state were FACS-sorted. Libraries were prepared through the immunoSEQ multiplex PCR assay. About 10^5 TCR templates per sample were assayed by the deep sequencing platform. Genomic DNA extracted from sorted T cells was used for TCRbeta CDR3 sequencing. For the original study's pipeline: The R programming language was used for the clonal analysis of the TCRbeta CDR3 data. Alloreactive CD4+ and CD8+ clones were identified by comparing unstimulated samples to CFSE-low samples taken after the reaction. By matching sequences to the repertoires of sorted unstimulated Treg and non-Treg cells, each alloreactive CD4+ clone was assigned a regulatory or non-regulatory origin. Drawn from immuneACCESS, this table holds only the in-frame rearrangements with V and J called that TCRdb kept. Clones are partly lost; checked studies trace under half to an unresolved V gene and leave the rest unexplained. V, J and clone size derive from that table, while D and trimming were established from the DNA sequence. Within this sample are 100,000 or so clones, with about 93% of them counted one time only. Approximately 0.17% of the sample is taken by the ten largest.

Germline trimming amounts to 5 bases on V and 5 bases on J, with 9 as the count of junction bases outside the gene matches. The germline V gene yields SGHAT for CDR1 and FQNNGV for CDR2. The CDR3 spans 15 residues, from the cysteine through the phenylalanine. Of all the DNA, just the CDR3 is kept, 45 bases in frame from base 1. Sequences were obtained from non-Treg CD4+ T cells sorted from blood. The sample's cell subset or site label, in plain terms: FACS-sorted unstimulated CD4+ non-regulatory T cells. The origin of this receptor is a human donor in good health. The chain is made from TRBV11-2 and TRBJ2-5, with TRBD2 identical over 9 junction bases. CDR3 loop: CASSLTSGAGETQYF. The nucleotide sequence is given as TGTGCCAGCAGCCTGACTAGCGGTGCGGGGGAGACCCAGTACTTC.